This T cell receptor beta chain was identified in a study of chronic HIV infection and antiretroviral therapy. Germline CDR1 and CDR2: DFQATT and SNEGSKA (reference sequence). The CDR3 is 11 amino acids. V was cut by 5 bases and J by 6 bases, with 11 bases left in between. One entry per CDR3 protein results from TCRdb running MiXCR on the 5' RACE reads. The table includes 45,000 to 55,000 distinct CDR3 sequences, over 15% detected once. This clonotype occurred once. The chain combines TRBV20-1 with TRBJ2-7; D not resolved. Sample: peripheral blood. This receptor was obtained from an adult who had HIV and had not received antiretroviral therapy, or was an uninfected healthy control (not recorded which). In DNA form, the CDR3 reads TGCAGTGCTCCTCAAGAGCTCGAGCAGTACTTC. Protein: CSAPQELEQYF.